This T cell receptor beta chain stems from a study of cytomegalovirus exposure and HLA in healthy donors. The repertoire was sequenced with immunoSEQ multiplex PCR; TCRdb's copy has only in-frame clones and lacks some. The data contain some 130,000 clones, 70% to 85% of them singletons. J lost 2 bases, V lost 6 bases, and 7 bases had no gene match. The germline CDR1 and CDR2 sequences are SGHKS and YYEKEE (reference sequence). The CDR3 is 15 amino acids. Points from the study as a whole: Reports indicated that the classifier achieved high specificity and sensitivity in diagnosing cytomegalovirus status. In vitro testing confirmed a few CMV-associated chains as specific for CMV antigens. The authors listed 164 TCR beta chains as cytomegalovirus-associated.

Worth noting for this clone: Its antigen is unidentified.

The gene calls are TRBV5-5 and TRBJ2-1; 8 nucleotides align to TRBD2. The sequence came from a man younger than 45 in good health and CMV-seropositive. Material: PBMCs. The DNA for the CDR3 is TGTGCCAGCATCGGCGGCGGGGGGACCTACAATGAGCAGTTCTTC. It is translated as CASIGGGGTYNEQFF.